This TCR beta chain was identified during a study of post-analysis software for immune sequencing data. TCR beta libraries were prepared from cDNA with unique molecular identifiers. TCRdb analysed the PCR reads with MiXCR anew, one entry per CDR3 protein. This table holds 450,000 to 700,000 distinct CDR3 sequences, roughly two fifths found once. The receptor was derived from a girl aged 10-17 years with multiple sclerosis. Sequencing was performed on blood.

CDR3 amino acids: CASSPQRGLAKNIQYF. CDR3 sequence (DNA): TGTGCCAGCAGCCCCCAAAGGGGGCTAGCCAAAAACATTCAGTACTTC. The V and J genes are TRBV7-2 and TRBJ2-4; TRBD1 matches at 7 bases. J lost 0 bases, V lost 5 bases, and 7 bases had no gene match. CDR1 SGHTA and CDR2 FQGNSA come from the germline V gene. The CDR3 has 16 amino acids.